This T cell receptor beta chain was captured by sequencing in a study of cytomegalovirus exposure and HLA in healthy donors. Findings and caveats of the study: Published work reported that the classifier diagnosed cytomegalovirus status with high specificity and sensitivity. The majority of TCR sequences were rare, yet some public TCRs appeared in many donors.

Primers: 60 Vbeta forward and 13 Jbeta reverse. This table comes from immunoSEQ multiplex PCR, and its TCRdb copy is limited to in-frame clones, with some not included. The sample carries some 190,000 clones, around 87% recorded once. This clone appeared a single time. The antigen is not known. V was trimmed by 4 bases and J by 0 bases, leaving 11 bases between them. The CDR3 has 14 amino acids. Germline assignment: CDR1 SGHDT and CDR2 YYEEEE. V gene TRBV5-6 combines with J gene TRBJ2-7; D may be TRBD1 (5 bases). Sequenced material: PBMCs. This clonotype was obtained from a boy aged 2 to 10 in good health and CMV-seronegative. The CDR3 loop is CASSPLQGSYEQYF. CDR3 DNA sequence: TGTGCCAGCAGCCCGTTGCAGGGCTCCTACGAGCAGTACTTC.